What follows is one T cell receptor beta chain and its context. The sample belongs to a study of control samples from healthy donors and cancer patients. Repertoires were generated with immunoSEQ multiplex PCR, while TCRdb's copy carries only in-frame clones and drops some. The sample shows 90,000 to 100,000 clones, around 80% of them seen only once. Trimming removed 4 bases from V and 11 bases from J; junction bases left unmatched: 7. This CDR3 has 13 residues. Germline V gives CDR1 MRHNA, CDR2 SNTAGT. The clonotype originates from a man aged 55 to 70 in good health. The rearrangement links TRBV6-4 to TRBJ2-3; 9 bases are shared with TRBD1. The sample taken for sequencing was blood. The CDR3 sequence: CASSVGTGNRQYF. CDR3 nucleotide sequence: TGTGCCAGCAGTGTTGGGACAGGGAATCGGCAGTATTTT.